This TCR beta chain was recovered during a study of blood T cells in healthy people across ages. Broader study findings: CMV infection status of these donors was not known. Roughly linear age-related decline in beta diversity appeared, significant by age roughly 40.

A note on this clonotype: Its antigen is unidentified. One end of the junction does not line up with germline, which may come from a read error.

Total RNA extraction produced at least 5.5 micrograms (per sample) for the study. The germline V gene has CDR1 SGHTA and CDR2 FQGNSA. This CDR3 is 15 amino acids long. Alongside a J-beta primer mix, a sample-barcoded 5' primer served in a second PCR lasting 7 to 11 cycles. Each TCR beta cDNA got a 12-nucleotide random molecular identifier. TCRdb reanalysed the 5' RACE reads using MiXCR and keeps one entry per CDR3 protein. The sample holds 1,500,000 or so distinct CDR3 sequences, 35% to 45% seen once. This clonotype originated in a woman between 18 and 29 years old in good health. Sequencing was carried out using blood. The genes are TRBV7-2 and TRBJ2-1, with 11 bases that match TRBD2. CDR3 amino acids: CASSLIAGGIYEQFF. CDR3 bases: TGCGCCAGCAGCTTGATAGCGGGAGGGATATATGAGCAGTTCTTC.